Listed below are T cell receptor beta chains from one sample, sequenced in a study of shared clonotypes between healthy human individuals. Using immunoSEQ multiplex PCR, the repertoire was profiled, and TCRdb retains in-frame clones only, with some absent. The sample comprises hundreds of thousands of clones, about 96% of which are singletons, and approximately 0.2% rests with the top ten. The specimen sequenced was naive CD8+ T cells sorted from blood. These receptors were obtained from a man younger than 45 in good health. Both conserved end residues are part of each CDR3. D genes are given only for firm matches. Only part of the rows carry a size: once, few, many, or a class if the clone is expanded.

TRBJ1-1 - - TRBV28 CASSRRTTEAFF TGTGCCAGCAGTCGAAGGACCACTGAAGCTTTCTTT
TRBJ2-7 - - TRBV27 CASSLTTAPLEQYF TGTGCCAGCAGTTTAACAACAGCGCCCCTCGAGCAGTACTTC
TRBJ2-5 - - TRBV7-9 CASSPALDPTGETQYF TGTGCCAGCAGCCCGGCGCTTGATCCCACGGGAGAGACCCAGTACTTC
TRBJ2-1 TRBD2 - TRBV6-1 CASSEALAGAYEQFF TGTGCCAGCAGTGAAGCGCTAGCGGGAGCCTATGAGCAGTTCTTC
TRBJ2-7 - - TRBV5-5 CASSLKLVYYEQYF TGTGCCAGCAGCTTGAAGTTGGTCTACTACGAGCAGTACTTC
TRBJ2-4 TRBD2 - TRBV7-9 CASSLATSGLAKNIQYF TGTGCCAGCAGCTTAGCTACTAGCGGGTTAGCCAAAAACATTCAGTACTTC
TRBJ2-1 TRBD2 - TRBV4-3 CASSQDAVLAANNEQFF TGCGCCAGCAGCCAAGATGCGGTACTAGCGGCAAACAATGAGCAGTTCTTC
TRBJ2-1 TRBD2 - TRBV27 CASSWREIDEQFF TGTGCCAGCAGCTGGCGGGAGATCGATGAGCAGTTCTTC
TRBJ2-1 TRBD2 - TRBV5-3 CARSSTLAVTYNEQFF TGTGCCAGAAGCTCGACACTAGCGGTTACCTACAATGAGCAGTTCTTC
TRBJ2-2 - - TRBV9 CASSAEGKLFF TGTGCCAGCAGCGCCGAGGGGAAGCTGTTTTTT
TRBJ2-1 TRBD2 - TRBV4-1 CASSQDSDSGGTDYNEQFF TGCGCCAGCAGCCAAGATTCGGACAGCGGGGGGACGGATTACAATGAGCAGTTCTTC
TRBJ2-1 - - TRBV7-9 CASSSPGTESYNEQFF TGTGCCAGCAGCTCGCCCGGGACGGAGTCCTACAATGAGCAGTTCTTC
TRBJ2-2 TRBD2 - TRBV28 CASSPWTSGRAARAGELFF TGTGCCAGCAGTCCCTGGACTAGCGGGAGGGCCGCACGGGCCGGGGAGCTGTTTTTT
TRBJ2-1 - - TRBV6-5 CASSSGLTINEQFF TGTGCCAGCAGTAGCGGACTAACTATAAATGAGCAGTTCTTC
TRBJ2-7 TRBD2 - TRBV28 CASSSGTSGLGDYEQYF TGTGCCAGCAGTTCCGGGACTAGCGGGTTAGGGGACTACGAGCAGTACTTC
TRBJ1-5 - once TRBV27 CASEGTEDNQPQHF TGTGCCAGCGAGGGAACAGAAGATAATCAGCCCCAGCATTTT
TRBJ1-5 TRBD1 - TRBV7-2 CASSRLGGLSNQPQHF TGTGCCAGCAGCCGATTAGGGGGCCTTAGCAATCAGCCCCAGCATTTT
TRBJ1-2 TRBD1 - TRBV25-1 CASNGQGLYGYTF TGTGCCAGCAATGGACAGGGACTCTATGGCTACACCTTC
TRBJ2-7 - - TRBV19 CASSIDPQEQYF TGTGCCAGTAGTATAGATCCCCAGGAGCAGTACTTC
TRBJ2-7 - - TRBV6-5 CASRRDSYEQYF TGTGCCAGCCGCCGGGACTCATACGAGCAGTACTTC
TRBJ1-1 - - TRBV7-6 CASSLTGTEAFF TGTGCCAGCAGCTTAACCGGGACTGAAGCTTTCTTT
TRBJ2-5 - - TRBV6-5 CASSYVRGSQETQYF TGTGCCAGCAGTTACGTCAGGGGCTCGCAAGAGACCCAGTACTTC
TRBJ2-2 - - TRBV9 CASSVGGGTGELFF TGTGCCAGCAGCGTAGGAGGCGGAACCGGGGAGCTGTTTTTT
TRBJ2-1 - once TRBV29-1 CSVPIPGRESSYNEQFF TGCAGCGTCCCCATACCGGGGCGCGAGAGCTCCTACAATGAGCAGTTCTTC
TRBJ2-1 - - TRBV19 CASSPRGSSYNEQFF TGTGCCAGTAGCCCGAGGGGGTCGTCCTACAATGAGCAGTTCTTC
TRBJ2-1 - once TRBV13 CASSPTPGDSSSNHNEQFF TGTGCCAGCAGCCCCACTCCGGGAGATTCCTCGTCAAATCACAATGAGCAGTTCTTC
TRBJ2-3 TRBD2 - TRBV7-6 CASSPKTSGSSSDTQYF TGTGCCAGCAGCCCTAAGACTAGCGGGAGTAGCTCAGATACGCAGTATTTT
TRBJ1-4 - - TRBV7-9 CASSLVGTPIERKEKLFF TGTGCCAGCAGCTTAGTCGGGACACCCATTGAAAGGAAAGAAAAACTGTTTTTT
TRBJ2-1 TRBD1 - TRBV5-1 CASSLGQGLYNEQFF TGCGCCAGCAGCTTAGGACAGGGCCTCTACAATGAGCAGTTCTTC
TRBJ2-2 - - TRBV29-1 CSVREDGELFF TGCAGCGTTAGGGAGGACGGGGAGCTGTTTTTT
TRBJ1-5 TRBD1 - TRBV19 CASSQWDREDQPQHF TGTGCCAGTAGTCAGTGGGACAGGGAAGATCAGCCCCAGCATTTT
TRBJ1-2 - - TRBV7-2 CASSPEGVFGGYGYTF TGTGCCAGCAGCCCAGAGGGGGTTTTTGGTGGCTATGGCTACACCTTC
TRBJ2-7 TRBD2 - TRBV6-1 CASSSRDYSYEQYF TGTGCCAGCAGTAGCCGGGACTACTCCTACGAGCAGTACTTC
TRBJ2-7 - - TRBV5-5 CASSLETSLYEQYF TGTGCCAGCAGCTTGGAGACTAGTCTCTACGAGCAGTACTTC
TRBJ2-6 - once TRBV29-1 CSVVSVSGANVLTF TGCAGCGTGGTTTCTGTCTCTGGGGCCAACGTCCTGACTTTC
TRBJ2-7 TRBD1 once TRBV27 CASSLGQGAAYEQYF TGTGCCAGCAGTTTGGGACAGGGGGCGGCGTACGAGCAGTACTTC
TRBJ2-3 TRBD2 - TRBV2 CASSAGLAYTDTQYF TGTGCCAGCAGTGCGGGACTAGCGTACACAGATACGCAGTATTTT
TRBJ2-3 - once TRBV5-1 CASSLDIYPESTDTQYF TGCGCCAGCAGCTTGGACATCTACCCTGAGAGCACAGATACGCAGTATTTT
TRBJ2-6 - - TRBV7-9 CASSHSGANVLTF TGTGCCAGCAGCCACTCTGGGGCCAACGTCCTGACTTTC
TRBJ2-1 - - TRBV7-4 CASSSGRKYNEQFF TGTGCCAGCAGCTCCGGGAGAAAGTACAATGAGCAGTTCTTC
TRBJ2-5 - - TRBV9 CASSRDRLGTPPETQYF TGTGCCAGCAGCCGCGATCGACTAGGCACACCCCCAGAGACCCAGTACTTC
TRBJ2-7 - - TRBV9 CASSVDQRFYEQYF TGTGCCAGCAGCGTAGACCAAAGATTCTACGAGCAGTACTTC
TRBJ1-2 - - TRBV20-1 CSAPTPGGYTF TGCAGTGCCCCGACCCCCGGAGGCTACACCTTC
TRBJ1-5 TRBD1 few TRBV5-1 CASSPGDREQIIEPQHF TGCGCCAGCAGCCCGGGGGACAGGGAACAGATAATTGAGCCCCAGCATTTT
TRBJ2-1 - - TRBV7-9 CASSLGTGREQFF TGTGCCAGCAGCTTAGGAACAGGGAGGGAGCAGTTCTTC
TRBJ2-1 TRBD1 - TRBV9 CASSETGNEQFF TGTGCCAGCAGCGAGACAGGGAATGAGCAGTTCTTC
TRBJ2-5 - - TRBV14 CASSSLGGAAQETQYF TGTGCCAGCAGCTCCCTGGGCGGGGCCGCTCAAGAGACCCAGTACTTC
TRBJ2-4 - - TRBV11-2 CASSLDGGLGENIQYF TGTGCCAGCAGCTTAGACGGGGGGCTAGGGGAAAACATTCAGTACTTC
TRBJ2-1 - - TRBV11-2 CASSLGTGPYNEQFF TGTGCCAGCAGCTTAGGCACAGGGCCCTACAATGAGCAGTTCTTC
TRBJ2-1 TRBD1 - TRBV5-4 CASSLVGTANNEQFF TGTGCCAGCAGCTTGGTTGGGACAGCCAACAATGAGCAGTTCTTC
TRBJ1-1 - - TRBV14 CASSQVKNTEAFF TGTGCCAGCAGCCAAGTGAAGAACACTGAAGCTTTCTTT
TRBJ2-7 - - TRBV7-9 CASSSTFGGREQYF TGTGCCAGCAGCTCCACTTTCGGAGGCCGCGAGCAGTACTTC
TRBJ1-2 TRBD1 - TRBV27 CASSLEQGYGYTF TGTGCCAGCAGTTTAGAACAGGGGTATGGCTACACCTTC